Listed below are T cell receptor beta chains from one sample, sequenced in a study of T cells expressing NK-cell markers. Each CDR3 protein gets one entry in TCRdb, which reprocessed the 5' RACE reads and gives no DNA. The repertoire shows 200,000 to 300,000 distinct CDR3 sequences; the top ten hold around 0.42%. The material sequenced was blood T cells: a sorted CD56 or NKG2C T cell subset, CD4+ or CD8+ T cells, or bulk PBMC T cells (not recorded which). These receptors were obtained from a man between 18 and 35 years old in good health. The CDR3 runs from the conserved cysteine through the conserved F or W.

>TRBJ2-5|15|TRBV24-1
CATHNTGKIQETQYF
>TRBJ2-1|14|TRBV20-1
CSARDRLDSSEQFF
>TRBJ2-1|14|TRBV18
CASSLDRIYNEQFF
>TRBJ1-2|14|TRBV12-5
CASALEGPLGGYTF
>TRBJ1-5|15|TRBV28
CASINGGGRRQPQHF
>TRBJ2-3|14|TRBV5-6
CASVGRGLSDTQYF
>TRBJ2-1|17|TRBV15
CATRKEGWTGLYNEQFF
>TRBJ2-1|16|TRBV15
CATSRDLTGSYNEQFF
>TRBJ2-2|13|TRBV5-1
CASSFTDNGELFF
>TRBJ2-1|13|TRBV5-1
CASSLARREEQFF
>TRBJ2-3|14|TRBV30
CAWSGGRSADTQYF
>TRBJ1-2|14|TRBV12-3/TRBV12-4
CASSLDRLNYGYTF
>TRBJ2-1|13|TRBV20-1
CSAQGPLGNEQFF
>TRBJ2-1|13|TRBV29-1
CSVVGNPHNEQFF
>TRBJ1-4|15|TRBV6-5
CASSNGGQGYEKLFF
>TRBJ1-5|14|TRBV6-1
CATDRGDGNQPQHF
>TRBJ2-3|15|TRBV20-1
CSPSLASLGTDTQYF
>TRBJ2-1|15|TRBV20-1
CSAGGAASGGNEQFF
>TRBJ2-1|17|TRBV7-8
CASSLIGRTSGYNEQFF
>TRBJ1-2|12|TRBV29-1
CSVPTGGYGYTF
>TRBJ2-1|17|TRBV12-2
CASRSNHGRPSYNEQFF
>TRBJ2-3|17|TRBV4-2
CASSPSGRALSPDTQYF
>TRBJ2-3|12|TRBV25-1
CASRLGARSQYF
>TRBJ2-3|13|TRBV11-3
CASSSRSSDTQYF
>TRBJ2-2|15|TRBV4-3
CASSQEEARTGELFF
>TRBJ1-2|14|TRBV2
CASSAQGGDYGYTF
>TRBJ2-7|13|TRBV6-4
CASSEQGGGEQYF
>TRBJ2-1|16|TRBV24-1
CATSDPMAGFLNEQFF
>TRBJ2-2|16|TRBV24-1
CATRGEGTSSAGELFF
>TRBJ2-5|13|TRBV12-3/TRBV12-4
CASISRVSETQYF
>TRBJ2-3|13|TRBV6-1
CASRPGLRDTQYF
>TRBJ1-1|13|TRBV5-4
CATTGQQNTEAFF
>TRBJ1-6|14|TRBV25-1
CASETGAQNSPLHF
>TRBJ2-1|14|TRBV29-1
CSVRFQARWNEQFF
>TRBJ2-7|15|TRBV5-1
CASSLTGRDAYEQYF
>TRBJ2-5|15|TRBV30
CAWSDGTVSQETQYF
>TRBJ2-1|14|TRBV10-2
CASRGRVSYNEQFF
>TRBJ2-3|14|TRBV20-1
CSARNPTAPDTQYF
>TRBJ2-1|15|TRBV18
CASSPEARVIGEQFF
>TRBJ1-1|16|TRBV6-1
CASKSRAGRLNTEAFF
>TRBJ2-1|14|TRBV29-1
CSVGVGLLINEQFF
>TRBJ2-7|17|TRBV5-6
CASSLGERRKGRYEQYF
>TRBJ2-2|14|TRBV9
CASSPAGPAGELFF
>TRBJ2-5|18|TRBV29-1
CSVRPGTSGRALLRAQYF
>TRBJ2-1|16|TRBV27
CASSAYGTFKNNEQFF
>TRBJ2-1|16|TRBV20-1
CSAQTPGLAPYNEQFF
>TRBJ2-5|16|TRBV12-3/TRBV12-4
CASSFGSSGLQETQYF
>TRBJ1-2|13|TRBV10-3
CAIKIQTNYGYTF
>TRBJ1-1|14|TRBV20-1
CSAPPGHPNTEAFF
>TRBJ1-1|18|TRBV10-3
CAISESRGQGNLNTEAFF
>TRBJ2-2|15|TRBV19
CASSTRDSPTGELFF
>TRBJ2-1|14|TRBV6-1
CASRTGEWVNEQFF
>TRBJ2-6|17|TRBV4-2
CASSPGTGLSGANVLTF
>TRBJ2-1|14|TRBV29-1
CSGHPGTLNSEQFF
>TRBJ2-7|11|TRBV7-2
CASSFDYEQYF
>TRBJ1-5|14|TRBV3-1
CASSSRTSYQPQHF
>TRBJ2-1|18|TRBV5-5
CASSLGLAGGFSYNEQFF
>TRBJ1-1|13|TRBV29-1
CSVLRDREVGAFF
>TRBJ2-7|15|TRBV10-3
CAISESILGGYEQYF
>TRBJ2-1|14|TRBV29-1
CSTVGRSSYNEQFF